The rows below give T cell receptor beta chains drawn from one sample of a study of OX40 agonist ivuxolimab in advanced cancers. The data were produced by immunoSEQ multiplex PCR, yet TCRdb's version contains in-frame clones alone and is incomplete. Of 57,000 or so clones in the sample, more than 70% were seen once. The input for sequencing was CD4+ or CD8+ T cells sorted from blood, taken in a trial of the OX40 agonist ivuxolimab. The receptor source for this set is an adult with an advanced solid tumor such as melanoma, head and neck, liver or kidney cancer. Each CDR3 is given with its conserved first and last residue. D genes are given only for firm matches. Clone size appears in some rows only: once, few, many, or a class for an expanded clone.

j_gene: TRBJ2-7
abundance: NA
v_gene: TRBV2
d_gene: NA
CDR3aa: CASRGPRSYEQYF
CDR3nt: TGTGCCAGCAGGGGACCCCGGAGCTACGAGCAGTACTTC

j_gene: TRBJ1-1
abundance: NA
v_gene: TRBV5-1
d_gene: NA
CDR3aa: CASSSDRTEAFF
CDR3nt: TGCGCCAGCAGCTCAGACAGGACTGAAGCTTTCTTT

j_gene: TRBJ1-4
abundance: NA
v_gene: TRBV4-3
d_gene: TRBD1
CDR3aa: CASSQRARQGNEKLFF
CDR3nt: TGCGCCAGCAGCCAAAGGGCTAGACAGGGCAATGAAAAACTGTTTTTT

j_gene: TRBJ1-6
abundance: NA
v_gene: TRBV6-5
d_gene: TRBD1
CDR3aa: CASSSQGDNSPLHF
CDR3nt: TGTGCCAGCAGTTCACAGGGGGATAATTCACCCCTCCACTTT

j_gene: TRBJ2-7
abundance: NA
v_gene: TRBV27
d_gene: NA
CDR3aa: CASTYGERKGREQYF
CDR3nt: TGTGCCAGCACCTATGGGGAACGAAAAGGGAGGGAGCAGTACTTC

j_gene: TRBJ2-2
abundance: NA
v_gene: TRBV27
d_gene: NA
CDR3aa: CASSSITGTYTRGTGELFF
CDR3nt: TGTGCCAGCAGCTCAATCACCGGGACTTATACTCGAGGGACCGGGGAGCTGTTTTTT

j_gene: TRBJ2-2
abundance: NA
v_gene: TRBV9
d_gene: NA
CDR3aa: CASSQLGQGRTGELFF
CDR3nt: TGTGCCAGCAGCCAGCTAGGGCAGGGCAGGACCGGGGAGCTGTTTTTT

j_gene: TRBJ2-7
abundance: NA
v_gene: TRBV19
d_gene: NA
CDR3aa: CASGFRFSYEQYF
CDR3nt: TGTGCCAGTGGTTTTAGATTCTCCTACGAGCAGTACTTC

j_gene: TRBJ1-3
abundance: NA
v_gene: TRBV7-2
d_gene: NA
CDR3aa: CASSSGLAGNTIYF
CDR3nt: TGTGCCAGCAGCTCAGGATTAGCTGGAAACACCATATATTTT

j_gene: TRBJ1-3
abundance: NA
v_gene: TRBV30
d_gene: TRBD1
CDR3aa: CASHDRAGNTIYF
CDR3nt: TGTGCCTCCCATGACAGGGCTGGAAACACCATATATTTT

j_gene: TRBJ2-5
abundance: NA
v_gene: TRBV2
d_gene: TRBD2
CDR3aa: CASSGGLQETQYF
CDR3nt: TGTGCCAGCAGTGGGGGACTACAAGAGACCCAGTACTTC

j_gene: TRBJ2-7
abundance: NA
v_gene: TRBV10-2
d_gene: NA
CDR3aa: CASSGIYEQYF
CDR3nt: TGCGCCAGCAGTGGTATCTACGAGCAGTACTTC

j_gene: TRBJ2-3
abundance: NA
v_gene: TRBV30
d_gene: NA
CDR3aa: CAWSGLGGTTDTQYF
CDR3nt: TGTGCCTGGAGTGGATTGGGGGGCACCACAGATACGCAGTATTTT

j_gene: TRBJ1-6
abundance: NA
v_gene: TRBV18
d_gene: NA
CDR3aa: CASSPPSQGPNSPLHF
CDR3nt: TGTGCCAGCTCACCACCGTCTCAGGGTCCTAATTCACCCCTCCACTTT

j_gene: TRBJ2-7
abundance: medium-sized
v_gene: TRBV4-3
d_gene: TRBD1
CDR3aa: CASSQGQGTYYEQYF
CDR3nt: TGCGCCAGCAGCCAAGGACAGGGGACCTACTACGAGCAGTACTTC

j_gene: TRBJ2-2
abundance: NA
v_gene: TRBV27
d_gene: NA
CDR3aa: CASSLSTLSNGELFF
CDR3nt: TGTGCCAGCAGTTTATCGACACTATCAAACGGGGAGCTGTTTTTT

j_gene: TRBJ2-1
abundance: NA
v_gene: TRBV7-2
d_gene: TRBD2
CDR3aa: CASSLGLAGARRFF
CDR3nt: TGTGCCAGCAGCTTAGGACTAGCGGGGGCTCGCCGGTTCTTC

j_gene: TRBJ2-1
abundance: NA
v_gene: TRBV4-2
d_gene: NA
CDR3aa: CASSQEGPPSATYNEQFF
CDR3nt: TGTGCCAGCAGCCAAGAAGGCCCCCCTAGCGCTACCTACAATGAGCAGTTCTTC

j_gene: TRBJ1-6
abundance: NA
v_gene: TRBV30
d_gene: NA
CDR3aa: CAWSILQGTPLHF
CDR3nt: TGTGCCTGGAGTATCTTACAGGGTACACCCCTCCACTTT

j_gene: TRBJ1-5
abundance: NA
v_gene: TRBV18
d_gene: NA
CDR3aa: CASSPEQGRYSNQPQHF
CDR3nt: TGTGCCAGCTCACCAGAACAGGGTCGGTATAGCAATCAGCCCCAGCATTTT

j_gene: TRBJ1-1
abundance: NA
v_gene: TRBV5-1
d_gene: NA
CDR3aa: CASSLGYRVEAFF
CDR3nt: TGCGCCAGCAGCTTGGGATACCGGGTTGAAGCTTTCTTT

j_gene: TRBJ2-7
abundance: NA
v_gene: TRBV6-6
d_gene: NA
CDR3aa: CASSYEDTLYEQYF
CDR3nt: TGTGCCAGCAGTTACGAGGACACCCTCTACGAGCAGTACTTC

j_gene: TRBJ2-1
abundance: once
v_gene: TRBV5-4
d_gene: TRBD2
CDR3aa: CASSLDGLEEFF
CDR3nt: TGTGCCAGCAGCTTGGATGGACTAGAGGAGTTCTTC

j_gene: TRBJ1-2
abundance: NA
v_gene: TRBV21-1
d_gene: NA
CDR3aa: CASSKGTAFGYGYTF
CDR3nt: TGTGCCAGCAGCAAAGGAACGGCCTTTGGCTATGGCTACACCTTC

j_gene: TRBJ1-2
abundance: NA
v_gene: TRBV6-5
d_gene: NA
CDR3aa: CASSGTGNNGYTF
CDR3nt: TGTGCCAGCAGCGGTACAGGGAACAATGGCTACACCTTC

j_gene: TRBJ2-7
abundance: NA
v_gene: TRBV27
d_gene: TRBD2
CDR3aa: CASTKGGLAGGSTYEQYF
CDR3nt: TGTGCCAGCACCAAAGGGGGTCTAGCGGGGGGCTCCACCTACGAGCAGTACTTC

j_gene: TRBJ1-4
abundance: few
v_gene: TRBV19
d_gene: TRBD1
CDR3aa: CASSLGTVTNEKLFF
CDR3nt: TGTGCCAGTAGCCTCGGGACAGTGACTAATGAAAAACTGTTTTTT

j_gene: TRBJ1-4
abundance: NA
v_gene: TRBV10-3
d_gene: NA
CDR3aa: CAISEASWTAPNEKLFF
CDR3nt: TGTGCCATCAGTGAGGCTAGTTGGACGGCTCCGAATGAAAAACTGTTTTTT

j_gene: TRBJ2-7
abundance: NA
v_gene: TRBV10-3
d_gene: NA
CDR3aa: CAIKMGQRTYEQYF
CDR3nt: TGTGCCATCAAGATGGGGCAAAGGACCTACGAGCAGTACTTC

j_gene: TRBJ1-1
abundance: NA
v_gene: TRBV5-4
d_gene: NA
CDR3aa: CASSLVGGDTEAFF
CDR3nt: TGTGCCAGCAGCTTGGTTGGAGGGGACACTGAAGCTTTCTTT

j_gene: TRBJ2-2
abundance: once
v_gene: TRBV5-1
d_gene: TRBD1
CDR3aa: CASSRPGTGYTGELFF
CDR3nt: TGCGCCAGCAGCCGTCCAGGGACAGGGTACACCGGGGAGCTGTTTTTT

j_gene: TRBJ2-2
abundance: NA
v_gene: TRBV7-9
d_gene: TRBD1
CDR3aa: CASSSQGANTGELFF
CDR3nt: TGTGCCAGCAGCTCACAGGGGGCGAACACCGGGGAGCTGTTTTTT

j_gene: TRBJ1-5
abundance: NA
v_gene: TRBV6-6
d_gene: NA
CDR3aa: CASSYGGGGGQPQHF
CDR3nt: TGTGCCAGCAGTTATGGAGGGGGGGGCGGACAGCCCCAGCATTTT

j_gene: TRBJ2-2
abundance: NA
v_gene: TRBV7-3
d_gene: NA
CDR3aa: CASSLADRDTGELFF
CDR3nt: TGTGCCAGCAGCTTAGCAGATCGTGACACCGGGGAGCTGTTTTTT

j_gene: TRBJ1-4
abundance: NA
v_gene: TRBV4-2
d_gene: NA
CDR3aa: CASSQEQKGMGSGEKLFF
CDR3nt: TGTGCCAGCAGCCAAGAGCAAAAGGGGATGGGTTCGGGTGAAAAACTGTTTTTT

j_gene: TRBJ1-2
abundance: NA
v_gene: TRBV28
d_gene: NA
CDR3aa: CASSLTGHQTYGYTF
CDR3nt: TGTGCCAGCAGTTTGACGGGACACCAGACCTATGGCTACACCTTC

j_gene: TRBJ1-6
abundance: NA
v_gene: TRBV6-1
d_gene: NA
CDR3aa: CASSEVANSPLHF
CDR3nt: TGTGCCAGCAGTGAAGTGGCTAATTCACCCCTCCACTTT

j_gene: TRBJ2-3
abundance: few
v_gene: TRBV6-1
d_gene: NA
CDR3aa: CASSEPINSGADTQYF
CDR3nt: TGTGCCAGCAGTGAACCGATAAACTCAGGTGCTGATACGCAGTATTTT

j_gene: TRBJ2-5
abundance: NA
v_gene: TRBV2
d_gene: TRBD1
CDR3aa: CASSGQGETQYF
CDR3nt: TGTGCCAGCAGTGGACAGGGAGAGACCCAGTACTTC

j_gene: TRBJ1-1
abundance: NA
v_gene: TRBV19
d_gene: NA
CDR3aa: CASSTGHTGNTEAFF
CDR3nt: TGTGCCAGTAGTACGGGACACACGGGGAACACTGAAGCTTTCTTT